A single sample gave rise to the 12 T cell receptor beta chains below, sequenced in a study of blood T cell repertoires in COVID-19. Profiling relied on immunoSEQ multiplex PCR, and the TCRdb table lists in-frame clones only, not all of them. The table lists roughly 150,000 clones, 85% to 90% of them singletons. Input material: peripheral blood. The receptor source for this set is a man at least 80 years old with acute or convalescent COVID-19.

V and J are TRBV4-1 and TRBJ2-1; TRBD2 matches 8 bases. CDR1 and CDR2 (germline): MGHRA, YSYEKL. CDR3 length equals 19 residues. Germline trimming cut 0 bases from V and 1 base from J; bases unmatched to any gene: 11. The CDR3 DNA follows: TGCGCCAGCAGCCAAGATCCAGGCGGGGGGTCACGTTCCTACAATGAGCAGTTCTTC. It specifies CASSQDPGGGSRSYNEQFF.

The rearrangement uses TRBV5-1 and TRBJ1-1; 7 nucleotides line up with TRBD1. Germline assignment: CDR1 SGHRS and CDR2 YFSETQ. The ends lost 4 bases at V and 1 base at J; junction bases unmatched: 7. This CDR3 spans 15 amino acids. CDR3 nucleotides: TGCGCCAGCAGCCCCCGAGCAGGGGGGAACACTGAAGCTTTCTTT. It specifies CASSPRAGGNTEAFF.

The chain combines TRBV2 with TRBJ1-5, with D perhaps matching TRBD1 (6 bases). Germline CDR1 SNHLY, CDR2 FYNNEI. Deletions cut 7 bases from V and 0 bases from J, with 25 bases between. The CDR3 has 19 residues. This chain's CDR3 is CASTRDRLLKDHSNQPQHF. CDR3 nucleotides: TGTGCCAGCACTCGAGACAGGCTCCTTAAGGACCATAGCAATCAGCCCCAGCATTTT.

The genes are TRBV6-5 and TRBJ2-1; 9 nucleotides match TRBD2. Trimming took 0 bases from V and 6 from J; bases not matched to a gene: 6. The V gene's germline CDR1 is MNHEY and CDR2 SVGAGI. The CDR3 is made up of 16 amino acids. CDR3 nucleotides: TGTGCCAGCAGTTACTCAATGCGGGAGGGCAGCAATGAGCAGTTCTTC. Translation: CASSYSMREGSNEQFF.

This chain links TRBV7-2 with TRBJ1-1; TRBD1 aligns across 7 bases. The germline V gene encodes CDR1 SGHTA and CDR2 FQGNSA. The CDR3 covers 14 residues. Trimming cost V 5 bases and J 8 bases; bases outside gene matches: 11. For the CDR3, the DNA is TGTGCCAGCAGCCCCCGCGCGCAGGGGGGAGAAGCTTTCTTT. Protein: CASSPRAQGGEAFF.

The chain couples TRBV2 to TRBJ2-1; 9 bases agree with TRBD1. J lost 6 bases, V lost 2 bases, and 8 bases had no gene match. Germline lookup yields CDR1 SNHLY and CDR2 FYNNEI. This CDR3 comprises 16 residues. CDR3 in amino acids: CASSEPGQGSFNEQFF. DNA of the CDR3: TGTGCCAGCAGTGAACCCGGACAGGGGTCTTTCAATGAGCAGTTCTTC.

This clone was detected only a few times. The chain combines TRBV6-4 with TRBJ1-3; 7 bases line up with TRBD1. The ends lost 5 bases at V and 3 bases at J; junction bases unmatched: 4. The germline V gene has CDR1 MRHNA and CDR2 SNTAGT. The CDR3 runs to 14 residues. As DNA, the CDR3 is TGTGCCAGCAGTCTCAGGGGGAATGGAAACACCATATATTTT. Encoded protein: CASSLRGNGNTIYF.

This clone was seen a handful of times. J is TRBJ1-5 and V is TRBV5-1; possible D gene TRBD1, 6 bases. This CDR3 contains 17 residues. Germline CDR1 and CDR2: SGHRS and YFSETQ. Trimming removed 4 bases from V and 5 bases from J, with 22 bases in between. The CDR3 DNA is TGCGCCAGCAGCCAACAACCGCCAGGGGATAATGATCAGCCCCAGCATTTT. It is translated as CASSQQPPGDNDQPQHF.

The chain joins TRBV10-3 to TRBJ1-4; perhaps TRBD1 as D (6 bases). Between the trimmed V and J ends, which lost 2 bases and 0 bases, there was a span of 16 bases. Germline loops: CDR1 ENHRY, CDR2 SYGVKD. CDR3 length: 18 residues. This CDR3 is CAISEGGGRVATNEKLFF. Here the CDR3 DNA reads TGTGCCATCAGTGAGGGTGGGGGCAGAGTTGCAACTAATGAAAAACTGTTTTTT.

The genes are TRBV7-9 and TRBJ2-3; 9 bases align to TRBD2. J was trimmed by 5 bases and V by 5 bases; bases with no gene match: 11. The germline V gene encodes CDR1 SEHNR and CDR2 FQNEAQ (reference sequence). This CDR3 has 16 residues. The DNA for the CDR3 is TGTGCCAGCAGCCACTGGGCGGGAGGGCCCAAAGATACGCAGTATTTT. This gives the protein CASSHWAGGPKDTQYF.

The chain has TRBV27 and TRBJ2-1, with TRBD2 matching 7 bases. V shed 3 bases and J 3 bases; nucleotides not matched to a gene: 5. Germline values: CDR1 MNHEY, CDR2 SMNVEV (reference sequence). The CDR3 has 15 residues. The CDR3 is CASSFSGGLYNEQFF. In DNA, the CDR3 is TGTGCCAGCAGTTTCTCGGGAGGACTCTACAATGAGCAGTTCTTC.

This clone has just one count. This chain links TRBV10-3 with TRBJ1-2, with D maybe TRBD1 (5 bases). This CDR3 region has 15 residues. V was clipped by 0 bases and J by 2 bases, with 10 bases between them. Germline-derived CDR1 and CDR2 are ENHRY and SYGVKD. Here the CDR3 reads CAISESGETNYGYTF. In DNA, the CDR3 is TGTGCCATCAGTGAGTCAGGGGAAACCAACTATGGCTACACCTTC.